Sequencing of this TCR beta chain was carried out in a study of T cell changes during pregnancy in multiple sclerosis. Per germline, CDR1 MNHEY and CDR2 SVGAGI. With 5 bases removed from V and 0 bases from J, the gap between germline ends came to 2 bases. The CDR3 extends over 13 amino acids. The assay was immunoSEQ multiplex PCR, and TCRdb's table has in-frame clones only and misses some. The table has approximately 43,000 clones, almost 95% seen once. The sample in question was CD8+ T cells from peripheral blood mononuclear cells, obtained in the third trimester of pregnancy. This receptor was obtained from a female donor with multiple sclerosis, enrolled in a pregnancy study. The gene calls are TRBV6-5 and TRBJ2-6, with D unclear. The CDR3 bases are TGTGCCAGCAGTCTCTCTGGGGCCAACGTCCTGACTTTC. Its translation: CASSLSGANVLTF.